This T cell receptor (beta chain) was identified in a study of CD8 T cells in ankylosing spondylitis. Overall study results and limits: Within ankylosing spondylitis blood, a TCR beta motif made up of eight or nine highly homologous variants appeared to be characteristic. The disease-linked clones had a CD8+ phenotype and low blood frequencies. Enrichment of disease-linked clones was reportedly significant in matched ankylosing spondylitis synovial fluid.

One entry per CDR3 protein, called by TCRdb with MiXCR from the 5' RACE reads. The data contain some 450,000 distinct CDR3 sequences, 15% to 20% of them singletons. This clonotype was detected a few times. Its matching antigen is unknown. Per germline, CDR1 MNHEY and CDR2 SMNVEV (reference sequence). Trimming took 0 bases from V and 8 from J, leaving 11 bases between them. The CDR3 length is 15 residues. The chain links TRBV27 to TRBJ1-6; tentative D call: TRBD1 (5 bases). The clonotype comes from a male donor with ankylosing spondylitis. Sequenced input: blood, either unsorted or a sorted T cell fraction (not recorded which). The CDR3 region is CASSLSGGGYSPLHF. CDR3 sequence (DNA): TGTGCCAGCAGTTTATCCGGGGGGGGATATTCACCCCTCCACTTT.